These T cell receptor beta chains were read from a single sample in a study of vaccination and CD4 T cells after COVID-19. TCRdb analysed the PCR reads with MiXCR anew, one entry per CDR3 protein. The table includes tens of thousands of distinct CDR3 sequences, 40% to 50% detected once. Their target antigens are unknown. The sequencing sample was made of CD4+ T cells from blood, cultured in vitro. The receptors shown here come from a human donor who had recovered from COVID-19. CDR3s include the opening cysteine and the closing phenylalanine or tryptophan. D genes are given only for firm matches. Expanded clones get a size class; other rows say once, few or many, or leave the size out.

j_call | d_call | v_call | clone_size | cdr3_nt | cdr3_aa
TRBJ2-5 | . | TRBV6-1 | . | TGTGCCAGCAATTCTAAGAGAGGGGGTCAGGAGACCCAGTACTTC | CASNSKRGGQETQYF
TRBJ1-5 | . | TRBV19 | . | TGTGCCAGTAGTCAGCAGGGATTCGGTCAGCCCCAGCATTTT | CASSQQGFGQPQHF
TRBJ1-2 | . | TRBV20-1 | . | TGCAGTGCTATGGGGGGGCCGGGTGGCTACACCTTC | CSAMGGPGGYTF
TRBJ2-3 | . | TRBV6-5 | . | TGTGCCAGCAGTTACTCGACTGCAGATACGCAGTATTTT | CASSYSTADTQYF
TRBJ1-1 | . | TRBV24-1 | few | TGTGCCACCAGTGATAATTCGAGGGGCGGGCCTTTCTTT | CATSDNSRGGPFF
TRBJ2-1 | TRBD2 | TRBV7-9 | . | TGTGCCAGCAGCTCCCTCGGGGGACTAGCTCTAAATGAGCAGTTCTTC | CASSSLGGLALNEQFF
TRBJ2-1 | . | TRBV11-2 | . | TGTGCCAGCAGCTTAGGCAGGGTGGTTTTCTACAATGAGCAGTTCTTC | CASSLGRVVFYNEQFF
TRBJ1-5 | . | TRBV12-3/TRBV12-4 | . | TGTGCCAGCACCCAAAGTGGCCAGCCCCAGCATTTT | CASTQSGQPQHF
TRBJ1-1 | TRBD1 | TRBV7-2 | few | TGTGCCAGCAGCTTAGAGGGGACAGGGGGGCAAGCTTTCTTT | CASSLEGTGGQAFF
TRBJ2-1 | . | TRBV24-1 | few | TGTGCCACCAGTGACCGAGGTACCCGCCCAGAGTTCTTC | CATSDRGTRPEFF
TRBJ2-1 | TRBD2 | TRBV27 | large | TGTGCCAGCAGTTCCCGACTCAGACTAGCGGGGGAAAACAATGAGCAGTTCTTC | CASSSRLRLAGENNEQFF
TRBJ2-5 | . | TRBV14 | . | TGTGCCAGCAGCGTGGGGGAGACCCAGTACTTC | CASSVGETQYF
TRBJ1-3 | . | TRBV7-2 | few | TGTGCCAGCAGCTCCGAATTACTTGAAAACACCATATATTTT | CASSSELLENTIYF
TRBJ1-2 | . | TRBV27 | . | TGTGCCAGCCGGTCCGGGCAGCGACGATATGGCTACACCTTC | CASRSGQRRYGYTF
TRBJ2-3 | TRBD2 | TRBV7-8 | . | TGTGCCAGCAGCTTAATAGCGGGCCGCACAGATACGCAGTATTTT | CASSLIAGRTDTQYF
TRBJ1-2 | . | TRBV5-5 | . | TGTGCCAGCAGCCCTGATGGGAACTATGGCTACACCTTC | CASSPDGNYGYTF
TRBJ2-2 | . | TRBV2 | . | TGTGCCAGCAGTGAGGGATCAGCGGGGGAGCTGTTTTTT | CASSEGSAGELFF